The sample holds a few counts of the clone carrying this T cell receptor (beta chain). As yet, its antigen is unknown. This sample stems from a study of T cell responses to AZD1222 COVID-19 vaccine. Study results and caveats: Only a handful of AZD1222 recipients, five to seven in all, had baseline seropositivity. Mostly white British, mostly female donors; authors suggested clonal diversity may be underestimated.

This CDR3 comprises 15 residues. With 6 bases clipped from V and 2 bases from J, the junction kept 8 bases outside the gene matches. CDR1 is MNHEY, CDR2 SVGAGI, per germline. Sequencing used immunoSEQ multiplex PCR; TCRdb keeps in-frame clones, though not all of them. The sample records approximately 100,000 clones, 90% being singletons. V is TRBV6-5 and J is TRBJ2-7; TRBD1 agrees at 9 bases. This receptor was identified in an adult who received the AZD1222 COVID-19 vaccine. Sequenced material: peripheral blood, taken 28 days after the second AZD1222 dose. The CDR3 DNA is TGTGCCAGCAGATACGGACAGGGGAGCCCCTACGAGCAGTACTTC. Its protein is CASRYGQGSPYEQYF.